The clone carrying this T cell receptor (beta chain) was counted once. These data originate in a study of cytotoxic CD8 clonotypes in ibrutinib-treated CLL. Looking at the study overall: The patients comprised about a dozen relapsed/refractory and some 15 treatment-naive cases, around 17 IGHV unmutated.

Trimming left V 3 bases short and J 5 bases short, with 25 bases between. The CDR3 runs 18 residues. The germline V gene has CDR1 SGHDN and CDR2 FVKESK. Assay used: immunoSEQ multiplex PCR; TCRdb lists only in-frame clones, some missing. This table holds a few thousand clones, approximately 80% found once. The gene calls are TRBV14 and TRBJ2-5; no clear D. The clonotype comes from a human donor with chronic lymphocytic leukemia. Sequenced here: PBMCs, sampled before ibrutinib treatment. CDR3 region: CASSHTTRSWSYKETQYF. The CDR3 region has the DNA TGTGCCAGCAGCCACACCACGCGGAGCTGGTCCTATAAGGAGACCCAGTACTTC.